The 18 T cell receptor beta chains below come from one sample, sequenced in a study of cytomegalovirus exposure and HLA in healthy donors. 13 Jbeta primers and 60 Vbeta primers were used for the PCR. Clones were sequenced by immunoSEQ multiplex PCR, and TCRdb holds only the in-frame ones, with some missing. Found here are approximately 110,000 clones, around four fifths of them singletons; the top ten hold over 7.5%. Sequencing was done on a sample of PBMCs. All receptors come from a woman in her 40s in good health and CMV-seropositive.

The chain carries TRBV29-1 and TRBJ2-7, with D uncertain. There are 12 residues in the CDR3. Germline V CDR1 and CDR2: SQVTM, ANQGSEA. Trimming removed 5 bases from V and 2 bases from J, with 10 bases in between. CDR3 in amino acids: CSVLTLTYEQYF. The CDR3 DNA reads as TGCAGCGTTCTGACACTTACCTACGAGCAGTACTTC.

The CDR3 coding sequence is TGTGCCAGCAGTTTTTTGCAATTAGATTACAATGAGCAGTTCTTC. This codes for CASSFLQLDYNEQFF. The gene calls are TRBV28 and TRBJ2-1; D gene ambiguous. V lost 3 bases, J lost 4 bases, and 13 bases lay in between. The CDR3 contains 15 residues. Germline V gives CDR1 MDHEN, CDR2 SYDVKM.

This rearrangement joins TRBV5-1 to TRBJ1-2, with 8 bases fitting TRBD1. The CDR3 covers 14 residues. The V gene's germline CDR1 is SGHRS and CDR2 YFSETQ. V lost 4 bases and J lost 12; bases outside the gene matches: 14. The CDR3 DNA sequence: TGCGCCAGCAGCGGCCAGGACAGGGATGGTTTAGACACCTTC. The encoded protein is CASSGQDRDGLDTF.

This clone was recorded only once. The chain carries TRBV14 and TRBJ2-7, with TRBD1 matching over 11 bases. CDR1 is SGHDN and CDR2 is FVKESK in the germline V gene. This CDR3 comprises 16 residues. Trimming removed 4 bases from V and 2 bases from J; junction bases left unmatched: 7. CDR3 in DNA: TGTGCCAGCAGCCCCCGGGGGACAGGGGGAACCTACGAGCAGTACTTC. Translated, it gives CASSPRGTGGTYEQYF.

J is TRBJ2-6 and V is TRBV28; the D gene is possibly TRBD2 (5 bases). This CDR3 is 16 amino acids long. The V and J ends lost 6 bases and 2 bases respectively, with 14 bases between them. CDR1 and CDR2 (germline): MDHEN, SYDVKM. CDR3 residues: CASRGSDYAGANVLTF. In nucleotides, the CDR3 is TGTGCCAGCAGGGGGTCCGACTACGCTGGGGCCAACGTCCTGACTTTC. The whole variable domain, filled in from reference TRBV28 and TRBJ2-6, reads DVKVTQSSRYLVKRTGEKVFLECVQDMDHENMFWYRQDPGLGLRLIYFSYDVKMKEKGDIPEGYSVSREKKERFSLILESASTNQTSMYLCASRGSDYAGANVLTFGAGSRLTVL.

V and J are TRBV18 and TRBJ2-5; the match to TRBD1 covers 7 bases. Per germline, CDR1 KGHSH and CDR2 LQKENI. V was clipped by 3 bases and J by 5 bases; unmatched bases: 6. The length of the CDR3 is 14 residues. In DNA form, the CDR3 reads TGTGCCAGCTCACCGTCCGCCAGGGGGGAGACCCAGTACTTC. Its protein is CASSPSARGETQYF.

The genes are TRBV6-6 and TRBJ1-1; D uncertain. The CDR3 consists of 16 residues. CDR1 and CDR2 from the germline V gene are MNHNY and SVGAGI (reference sequence). V lost 6 bases to trimming and J lost 0 bases, with 17 bases between them. The CDR3 loop reads CASRRQVSYLNTEAFF. CDR3 DNA: TGTGCCAGCAGGCGTCAGGTGTCCTATTTGAACACTGAAGCTTTCTTT.

This clone was seen a single time. The rearrangement links TRBV14 to TRBJ1-2; unclear D gene. CDR1 is SGHDN, CDR2 FVKESK, per germline. V was trimmed by 1 base and J by 0 bases, leaving 12 bases between them. CDR3 length: 16 amino acids. The DNA of the CDR3 is TGTGCCAGCAGCCAAGGGAGGACCCTGACTAACTATGGCTACACCTTC. Its protein is CASSQGRTLTNYGYTF.

The genes are TRBV28 and TRBJ2-7; D is ambiguous. CDR1 and CDR2 (germline): MDHEN, SYDVKM. The CDR3 has 16 residues. V gave up 6 bases and J gave up 3 bases, with 21 bases separating them. The CDR3 nucleotides read TGTGCCAGCAGCCGCAATTTGCTAGGCACGTTCTACGAGCAGTACTTC. It codes for CASSRNLLGTFYEQYF. Variable domain in full (rest from reference TRBV28 and TRBJ2-7): DVKVTQSSRYLVKRTGEKVFLECVQDMDHENMFWYRQDPGLGLRLIYFSYDVKMKEKGDIPEGYSVSREKKERFSLILESASTNQTSMYLCASSRNLLGTFYEQYFGPGTRLTVT.

The chain recombines TRBV7-3 with TRBJ2-7; perhaps TRBD2 as D (6 bases). This CDR3 has 14 amino acids. V was pared by 5 bases and J by 4 bases, with 15 bases between. From germline, CDR1 is SGHTA and CDR2 FQGTGA. The CDR3 DNA reads as TGTGCCAGCAGCCGTATCCCCGGGGGATACGAGCAGTACTTC. Its protein product is CASSRIPGGYEQYF.

Only one count was recorded for this clone. The chain uses TRBV5-6 and TRBJ2-1, with D possibly TRBD2 on 6 matching bases. Germline values: CDR1 SGHDT, CDR2 YYEEEE. With 4 bases removed from V and 5 bases from J, the gap between germline ends came to 19 bases. This CDR3 is built from 16 residues. The CDR3 loop reads CASSAGAFWGDNEQFF. The CDR3 DNA reads TGTGCCAGCAGCGCCGGGGCGTTTTGGGGGGACAATGAGCAGTTCTTC.

This clone was detected only a few times. This chain joins TRBV7-2 and TRBJ2-3; TRBD1 is a possible D gene (5 bases). Looked up from germline, CDR1 is SGHTA and CDR2 is FQGNSA. CDR3 size: 13 residues. V was trimmed by 5 bases and J by 7 bases, leaving 13 bases between them. CDR3 bases: TGTGCCAGCAGCCCGGACCGGACAAATACGCAGTATTTT. It codes for CASSPDRTNTQYF.

This clone was observed a few times. The chain uses TRBV5-1 and TRBJ1-5; D possibly corresponds to TRBD1 (5 bases). The germline gives CDR1 SGHRS, CDR2 YFSETQ. This CDR3 is built from 18 residues. The V end was cut by 0 bases, the J end by 0 bases, with 16 bases between. CDR3 sequence reads: CASSLGDGAPDSNQPQHF. The CDR3, as DNA: TGCGCCAGCAGCTTGGGGGATGGGGCGCCGGATAGCAATCAGCCCCAGCATTTT.

CDR3 amino acids: CASSLVGGLEGYTF. The CDR3 nucleotides read TGCGCCAGCAGCTTGGTAGGGGGTTTGGAAGGCTACACCTTC. V and J are TRBV5-1 and TRBJ1-2; tentative D call: TRBD1 (6 bases). The V and J ends lost 0 bases and 8 bases respectively, with 14 bases between them. This CDR3 has 14 residues. The germline CDR1 and CDR2 sequences are SGHRS and YFSETQ.

The J gene is TRBJ2-6, the V gene TRBV28; 12 bases fit TRBD1. CDR1 and CDR2 from the germline V gene are MDHEN and SYDVKM. V lost 5 bases and J lost 3; bases outside the gene matches: 20. This CDR3 region has 22 residues. CDR3 sequence reads: CASSPIHWGTGGAFGGANVLTF. The DNA for the CDR3 is TGTGCCAGCAGTCCTATACACTGGGGGACAGGGGGCGCCTTCGGTGGGGCCAACGTCCTGACTTTC.

Only one count was recorded for this clone. The V gene is TRBV7-2, the J gene TRBJ2-1; D is unresolved. This CDR3 has 14 residues. Germline lookup yields CDR1 SGHTA and CDR2 FQGNSA. V dropped 5 bases and J dropped 8 bases, with 16 bases sitting between them. The CDR3 region is CASSTRLGWDEQFF. CDR3 in DNA: TGTGCCAGCAGCACCCGGTTGGGCTGGGATGAGCAGTTCTTC.

The rearrangement uses TRBV10-3 and TRBJ2-7; TRBD1 might be the D (5 bases). The germline V gene encodes CDR1 ENHRY and CDR2 SYGVKD. The CDR3 is 13 residues long. The V and J ends lost 8 bases and 0 bases respectively, with 11 bases between them. CDR3 in DNA: TGTGCCATCGGGGCTATAAGCTCCTACGAGCAGTACTTC. This encodes CAIGAISSYEQYF.

The chain uses TRBV28 and TRBJ2-7, with TRBD1 matching 9 bases. Germline CDR1 is MDHEN and CDR2 is SYDVKM. The CDR3 extends over 16 amino acids. The V segment lost 1 base and the J segment 7 bases; nucleotides outside the gene matches: 11. The CDR3 loop is CASSLLRRTGVREQYF. The CDR3 bases are TGTGCCAGCAGTTTATTACGGAGGACAGGGGTGAGAGAGCAGTACTTC.